This is a list of T cell receptor beta chains from one sample in a study of cytomegalovirus exposure and HLA in healthy donors. Libraries were prepared by immunoSEQ multiplex PCR; TCRdb keeps only in-frame clonotypes and omits some of them. In the table there are about 140,000 clones, about 80% of which are singletons. The specimen sequenced was PBMCs. Receptors originate from a man between 40 and 49 years old in good health and CMV-seronegative. Both conserved end residues are part of each CDR3. The order of the fields is V gene, clone size, D gene, J gene, CDR3 protein, CDR3 DNA. The D gene is left open where the match is weak. Clone size is not always given. Where it is, it says once, few, many or a class for expanded clones.

V: TRBV6-1; size: .; D: TRBD1; J: TRBJ2-5; CDR3: CASSVRGRGQETQYF; DNA: TGTGCCAGCAGTGTGAGGGGGCGCGGGCAAGAGACCCAGTACTTC
V: TRBV29-1; size: .; D: TRBD1; J: TRBJ2-7; CDR3: CSVYRGYEQYF; DNA: TGCAGCGTTTACAGGGGTTACGAGCAGTACTTC
V: TRBV4-1; size: .; D: .; J: TRBJ2-7; CDR3: CASSQGQDLEQYF; DNA: TGCGCCAGCAGCCAAGGGCAGGACTTAGAGCAGTACTTC
V: TRBV7-8; size: .; D: TRBD2; J: TRBJ2-1; CDR3: CVSSSTPSLADEQFF; DNA: TGTGTCAGCAGCTCCACACCTTCACTAGCGGATGAGCAGTTCTTC
V: TRBV27; size: .; D: TRBD1; J: TRBJ2-7; CDR3: CASSWTGGAYEQYF; DNA: TGTGCCAGCAGTTGGACAGGGGGGGCCTACGAGCAGTACTTC
V: TRBV7-2; size: .; D: .; J: TRBJ2-7; CDR3: CASSPRAGLAPTYEQYF; DNA: TGTGCCAGCAGCCCTAGGGCCGGCCTAGCCCCTACCTACGAGCAGTACTTC
V: TRBV2; size: .; D: .; J: TRBJ2-6; CDR3: CARGGAGANGLTF; DNA: TGTGCCAGAGGGGGTGCTGGGGCCAACGGCCTGACTTTC
V: TRBV29-1; size: once; D: .; J: TRBJ2-1; CDR3: CSVDTGSRGTSSYNEQFF; DNA: TGCAGCGTTGACACGGGTAGCAGGGGAACGAGCTCCTACAATGAGCAGTTCTTC
V: TRBV13; size: .; D: .; J: TRBJ2-5; CDR3: CASSKRGTKETQYF; DNA: TGTGCCAGCAGCAAGAGGGGGACCAAAGAGACCCAGTACTTC
V: TRBV9; size: .; D: .; J: TRBJ2-1; CDR3: CASSVGVGTDRFF; DNA: .
V: TRBV11-2; size: .; D: TRBD2; J: TRBJ2-7; CDR3: CASSLVGTSGYEQYF; DNA: TGTGCCAGCAGCTTAGTAGGGACTAGCGGATACGAGCAGTACTTC
V: TRBV27; size: .; D: TRBD1; J: TRBJ2-7; CDR3: CASSLSSDRVEQYF; DNA: TGTGCCAGCAGTTTATCCTCGGACAGGGTCGAGCAGTACTTC
V: TRBV28; size: once; D: TRBD2; J: TRBJ2-1; CDR3: CASSSEEGTSGRYNEQFF; DNA: TGTGCCAGCAGTTCGGAGGAAGGGACTAGCGGGAGATACAATGAGCAGTTCTTC
V: TRBV4-1; size: .; D: .; J: TRBJ1-5; CDR3: CASSQLGHHLQPQHF; DNA: TGCGCCAGCAGCCAGCTGGGACACCATCTTCAGCCCCAGCATTTT
V: TRBV4-1; size: .; D: .; J: TRBJ1-4; CDR3: CASSLHVGDEKLFF; DNA: TGCGCCAGCAGCCTTCATGTCGGGGATGAAAAACTGTTTTTT
V: TRBV27; size: .; D: TRBD2; J: TRBJ2-7; CDR3: CASHGLAGRSYEQYF; DNA: TGTGCCAGCCACGGACTAGCGGGGAGATCCTACGAGCAGTACTTC
V: TRBV19; size: .; D: .; J: TRBJ1-3; CDR3: CASTVQGSKWRHGNTIYF; DNA: TGTGCCAGTACCGTACAGGGATCGAAATGGCGCCATGGAAACACCATATATTTT
V: TRBV28; size: few; D: TRBD1; J: TRBJ1-2; CDR3: CASSFGQGDYGYTF; DNA: TGTGCCAGCAGTTTTGGACAGGGGGACTATGGCTACACCTTC